This note documents a single TCR beta chain sequence. The CDR3 sequence is 13 residues long. V was clipped by 1 base and J by 8 bases; unmatched bases: 1. Recruits, aged about 18 to 95 years, lived in 24 US areas. The data belong to a study of blood T cell repertoires in COVID-19. Using immunoSEQ multiplex PCR, the repertoire was profiled, and TCRdb retains in-frame clones only, with some absent. The table has 190,000 or so clones, approximately 90% seen once. Sequencing was carried out using PBMCs or T cells enriched from blood (not recorded which). The genes are TRBV12-3 or TRBV12-4 and TRBJ2-1; 8 bases match TRBD2. The origin of this receptor is a man aged 18 to 30 with acute COVID-19. In DNA, the CDR3 is TGTGCCAGCAGTTTAGGGACTAGCTATGAGCAGTTCTTC. Amino acid sequence: CASSLGTSYEQFF.